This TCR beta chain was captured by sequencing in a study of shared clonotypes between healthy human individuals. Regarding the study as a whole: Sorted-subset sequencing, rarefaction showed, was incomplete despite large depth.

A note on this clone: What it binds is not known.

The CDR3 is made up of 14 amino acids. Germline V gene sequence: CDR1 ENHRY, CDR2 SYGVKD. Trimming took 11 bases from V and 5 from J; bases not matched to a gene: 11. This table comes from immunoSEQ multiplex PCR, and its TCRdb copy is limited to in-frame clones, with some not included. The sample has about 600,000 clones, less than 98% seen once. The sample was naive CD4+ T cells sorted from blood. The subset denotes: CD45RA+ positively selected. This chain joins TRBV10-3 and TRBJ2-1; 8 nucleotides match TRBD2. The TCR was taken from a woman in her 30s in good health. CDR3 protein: CAAGVAGSHNEQFF. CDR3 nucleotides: TGTGCCGCCGGTGTAGCGGGATCCCACAATGAGCAGTTCTTC.